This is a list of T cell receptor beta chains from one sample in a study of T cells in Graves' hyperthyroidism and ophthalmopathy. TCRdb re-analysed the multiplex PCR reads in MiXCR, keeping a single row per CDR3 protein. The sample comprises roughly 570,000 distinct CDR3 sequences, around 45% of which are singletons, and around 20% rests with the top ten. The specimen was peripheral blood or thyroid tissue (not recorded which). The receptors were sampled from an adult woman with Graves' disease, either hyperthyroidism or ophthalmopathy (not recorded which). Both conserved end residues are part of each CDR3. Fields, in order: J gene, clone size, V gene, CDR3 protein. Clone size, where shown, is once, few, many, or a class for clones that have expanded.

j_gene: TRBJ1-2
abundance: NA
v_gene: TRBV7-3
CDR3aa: CASGTGEDYGYTF

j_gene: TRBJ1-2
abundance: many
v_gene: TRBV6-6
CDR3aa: CAIGGYTF

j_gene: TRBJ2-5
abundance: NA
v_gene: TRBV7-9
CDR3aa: CASSLGLVREWELGEETQYF

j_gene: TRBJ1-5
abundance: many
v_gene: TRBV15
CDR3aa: CATSQDRVQPQHF

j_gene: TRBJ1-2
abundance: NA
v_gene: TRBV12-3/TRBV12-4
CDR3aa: CASSLAGRSYMAGSSYTF

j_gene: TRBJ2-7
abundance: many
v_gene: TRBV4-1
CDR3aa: CASSRGLAGGRPEQYF

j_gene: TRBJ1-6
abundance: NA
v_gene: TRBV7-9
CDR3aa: CASSSRGGQINSPLHF

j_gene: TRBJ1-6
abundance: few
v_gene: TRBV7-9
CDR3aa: CASSQQGGSSPLHF

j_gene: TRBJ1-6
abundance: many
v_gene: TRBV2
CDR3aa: CASDRGQGFNSPLHF

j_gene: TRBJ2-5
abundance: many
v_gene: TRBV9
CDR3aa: CASSVEGGEETQYF

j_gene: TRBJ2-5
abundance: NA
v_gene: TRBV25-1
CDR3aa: CASSASSRVETQYF

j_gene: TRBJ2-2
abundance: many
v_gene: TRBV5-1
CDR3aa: CASSLESPSTGELFF

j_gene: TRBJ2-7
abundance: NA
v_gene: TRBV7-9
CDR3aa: CASSPDSRGLAGVEQYF

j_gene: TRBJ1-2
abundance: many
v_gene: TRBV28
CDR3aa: CASSQAGIDSSRDGYTF

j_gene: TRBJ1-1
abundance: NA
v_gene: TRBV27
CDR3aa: CASRAHPGMNTEAFF

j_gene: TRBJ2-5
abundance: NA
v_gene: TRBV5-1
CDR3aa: CASSLRGLEETQYF

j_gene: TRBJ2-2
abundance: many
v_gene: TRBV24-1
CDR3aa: CATSDLTRDTGELFF

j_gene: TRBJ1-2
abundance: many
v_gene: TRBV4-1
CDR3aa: CASSQEPLGQGYGYTF